The 11 T cell receptor beta chains below come from one sample, sequenced in a study of Ad26.COV2.S vaccination and SARS-CoV-2 variants. The treatment was: 15 to 20 received Ad26.COV2.S at low or high dose, single or two shots; 5 received placebo; per-sample allocation not given. All samples were drawn on day 63, counting from the first vaccine or placebo injection. The data were produced by immunoSEQ multiplex PCR, yet TCRdb's version contains in-frame clones alone and is incomplete. The table records a few hundred thousand clones, 83% of them present only once. The sample here was peripheral blood, taken in a trial of Ad26.COV2.S vaccine versus placebo. The origin of the receptors is a person between 18 and 59 years old who received the Ad26.COV2.S COVID-19 vaccine or a placebo.

This clone appeared a few times. The chain employs TRBV6-6 and TRBJ2-2; D is uncertain. Germline CDR1 and CDR2: MNHNY and SVGAGI (reference sequence). This CDR3 region has 13 residues. V was shortened by 6 bases and J by 5 bases, with 10 bases between the two germline ends. CDR3 protein: CASSQVGTGELFF. DNA of the CDR3: TGTGCCAGCAGCCAAGTTGGAACCGGGGAGCTGTTTTTT.

V and J are TRBV5-5 and TRBJ1-4; 7 bases are shared with TRBD1. There are 15 residues in the CDR3. Per germline, CDR1 SGHKS and CDR2 YYEKEE (reference sequence). V dropped 5 bases and J dropped 7; count of bases not matched to a gene: 11. The CDR3 spells CASRSTGARGEKLFF. For the CDR3, the DNA is TGTGCCAGCAGGTCTACAGGGGCCCGTGGTGAAAAACTGTTTTTT.

This clone was recorded only once. This chain links TRBV28 with TRBJ1-2, with 7 bases lining up with TRBD1. Losses at the gene ends were 5 bases for V and 7 bases for J; bases not matched to a gene: 13. Germline assignment: CDR1 MDHEN and CDR2 SYDVKM. The CDR3 length is 15 residues. CDR3 loop: CASSEQGRQSGGYTF. The DNA of the CDR3 is TGTGCCAGCAGTGAACAGGGGCGTCAATCAGGTGGCTACACCTTC.

The V call is TRBV5-4, the J call TRBJ2-7; 11 bases agree with TRBD1. The trim removed 5 bases at V and 3 bases at J, leaving 7 bases unmatched. The CDR3 covers 15 residues. Germline CDR1 reads SGHNT; CDR2 reads YYREEE (reference sequence). Here the CDR3 DNA reads TGTGCCAGCAGACCTGGACAGGGGGCCGACTACGAGCAGTACTTC. Translated, it gives CASRPGQGADYEQYF. Filled out from reference TRBV5-4 and TRBJ2-7, the complete variable domain reads ETGVTQSPTHLIKTRGQQVTLRCSSQSGHNTVSWYQQALGQGPQFIFQYYREEENGRGNFPPRFSGLQFPNYSSELNVNALELDDSALYLCASRPGQGADYEQYFGPGTRLTVT.

The V call is TRBV12-5, the J call TRBJ2-7; 9 bases match TRBD1. Germline CDR1 and CDR2: LGHNT and FRNRAP. The J segment lost 7 bases and the V segment lost 6 bases, leaving 10 bases of the junction unmatched. CDR3 length equals 14 residues. The CDR3 loop reads CASGPGTGLGEQYF. The CDR3 DNA is TGTGCTAGTGGGCCCGGGACAGGGCTGGGGGAGCAGTACTTC.

This rearrangement joins TRBV21-1 to TRBJ2-5. TRBV21-1 is designated a pseudogene. This CDR3 contains 21 residues. The DNA of the CDR3 is TGTGCCAGCAGCAAGGACGAGATCGACAGAATCTCCTACTATACGGGGGAGACCCAGTACTTC. This encodes CASSKDEIDRISYYTGETQYF.

This clone was picked up one time. The rearrangement uses TRBV9 and TRBJ2-1, with D uncertain. Trimming removed 0 bases at V and 9 bases at J, with 19 bases between. The CDR3 spans 16 residues. Per the germline V gene, CDR1 is SGDLS and CDR2 is YYNGEE. The CDR3 region has the DNA TGTGCCAGCAGCGTAGGGACCGATTTTTCAAGGTTTGAGCAGTTCTTC. Amino acid sequence: CASSVGTDFSRFEQFF. Full variable domain (missing parts from reference TRBV9 and TRBJ2-1): DSGVTQTPKHLITATGQRVTLRCSPRSGDLSVYWYQQSLDQGLQFLIQYYNGEERAKGNILERFSAQQFPDLHSELNLSSLELGDSALYFCASSVGTDFSRFEQFFGPGTRLTVL.

The chain uses TRBV5-1 and TRBJ2-6; perhaps TRBD2 as D (5 bases). The CDR3 extends over 18 amino acids. Germline CDR1 reads SGHRS; CDR2 reads YFSETQ. Trimming removed 0 bases from V and 0 bases from J, with 13 bases in between. The CDR3 bases are TGCGCCAGCAGCTTGGGGACGGTGGGGAGCTCTGGGGCCAACGTCCTGACTTTC. This sequence encodes CASSLGTVGSSGANVLTF. Looking up the rest from reference TRBV5-1 and TRBJ2-6 gives the full variable domain: KAGVTQTPRYLIKTRGQQVTLSCSPISGHRSVSWYQQTPGQGLQFLFEYFSETQRNKGNFPGRFSGRQFSNSRSEMNVSTLELGDSALYLCASSLGTVGSSGANVLTFGAGSRLTVL.

The J gene is TRBJ2-4, the V gene TRBV12-3 or TRBV12-4; TRBD1 or TRBD2 may be the D gene (5 bases each). V was shortened by 5 bases and J by 6 bases, with 5 bases between the two germline ends. This CDR3 region has 11 residues. CDR3 coding DNA: TGTGCCAGCAGTGGGGGAAACATTCAGTACTTC. As protein: CASSGGNIQYF.

V usage is TRBV2 and J usage is TRBJ1-3; 8 positions match TRBD1. The germline V gene encodes CDR1 SNHLY and CDR2 FYNNEI. CDR3 length: 13 amino acids. J was trimmed by 4 bases and V by 4 bases; bases with no gene match: 0. CDR3 in amino acids: CASSGQGGNTIYF. The CDR3 region has the DNA TGTGCCAGCAGTGGACAGGGGGGAAACACCATATATTTT. The variable domain in full, completed from reference TRBV2 and TRBJ1-3, reads EPEVTQTPSHQVTQMGQEVILRCVPISNHLYFYWYRQILGQKVEFLVSFYNNEISEKSEIFDDQFSVERPDGSNFTLKIRSTKLEDSAMYFCASSGQGGNTIYFGEGSWLTVV.

The V gene is TRBV11-2, the J gene TRBJ2-7; D possibly corresponds to TRBD2 (6 bases). Deletions cut 2 bases from V and 2 bases from J, with 22 bases between. The germline gives CDR1 SGHAT, CDR2 FQNNGV. This CDR3 comprises 18 residues. CDR3 sequence: CASSLRQWEADPPYEQYF. The DNA of the CDR3 is TGTGCCAGCAGCTTAAGACAGTGGGAGGCGGATCCTCCCTACGAGCAGTACTTC.